Below, 4 T cell receptor beta chains from the same sample are listed, as sequenced in a study of blood T cell repertoires in COVID-19. Some clones are missing from TCRdb's copy, which holds only in-frame ones; the method was immunoSEQ multiplex PCR. The repertoire consists of some 340,000 clones, with 90% occurring once and the leading ten covering 3.5% to 5%. Input material: PBMCs or T cells enriched from blood (not recorded which). Every receptor here comes from a woman in her 30s who had been exposed to COVID-19.

The chain carries TRBV9 and TRBJ1-3; D ambiguous. The CDR3 has 15 amino acids. Germline V CDR1 and CDR2: SGDLS, YYNGEE. V lost 6 bases and J lost 3, with 16 bases in between. Here the CDR3 DNA reads TGTGCCAGCACCCCTTTACAGAACCTTGGAAACACCATATATTTT. Encoded protein: CASTPLQNLGNTIYF.

The genes are TRBV4-1 and TRBJ2-1; D not resolved. V gave up 0 bases and J gave up 10 bases, with 16 bases separating them. From germline, CDR1 is MGHRA and CDR2 YSYEKL. CDR3 size: 15 residues. CDR3 bases: TGCGCCAGCAGCCAAGAGAAGGAGCGAGGCGACGAGCAGTTCTTC. Its translation is CASSQEKERGDEQFF.

The chain combines TRBV5-1 with TRBJ1-2; the D gene is possibly TRBD1 (6 bases). Germline V lookup: CDR1 SGHRS, CDR2 YFSETQ. This CDR3 comprises 15 residues. V lost 3 bases, J lost 0 bases, and 12 bases lay in between. The CDR3 sequence: CASSSLQGTNYGYTF. The CDR3 DNA sequence: TGCGCCAGCAGCTCCCTCCAGGGGACTAACTATGGCTACACCTTC.

The table lists this clone with a count of one. The chain combines TRBV27 with TRBJ2-5; weak D call: TRBD2 (5 bases). The length of the CDR3 is 13 residues. Germline V gene sequence: CDR1 MNHEY, CDR2 SMNVEV (reference sequence). The V gene lost 2 bases and the J gene lost 5 bases, with 9 bases spanning the gap. CDR3: CASSLTERETQYF. CDR3 DNA: TGTGCCAGCAGTTTAACGGAGCGGGAGACCCAGTACTTC.